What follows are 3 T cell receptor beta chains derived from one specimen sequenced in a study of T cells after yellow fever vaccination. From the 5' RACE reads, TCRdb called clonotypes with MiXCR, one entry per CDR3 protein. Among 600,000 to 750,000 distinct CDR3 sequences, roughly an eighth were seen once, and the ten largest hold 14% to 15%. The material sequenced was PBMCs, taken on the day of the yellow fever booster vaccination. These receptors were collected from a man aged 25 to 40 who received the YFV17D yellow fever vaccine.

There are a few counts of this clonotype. CDR3 DNA sequence: TGCAGTGCTAGACGATCGACTAGATCCAATTCAAATGAGCAGTTCTTC. Amino acids: CSARRSTRSNSNEQFF. The chain couples TRBV20-1 to TRBJ2-1; perhaps TRBD2 as D (6 bases). V was trimmed by 2 bases and J by 7 bases, leaving 21 bases between them. The CDR3 has 16 residues. From germline, CDR1 is DFQATT and CDR2 SNEGSKA (reference sequence).

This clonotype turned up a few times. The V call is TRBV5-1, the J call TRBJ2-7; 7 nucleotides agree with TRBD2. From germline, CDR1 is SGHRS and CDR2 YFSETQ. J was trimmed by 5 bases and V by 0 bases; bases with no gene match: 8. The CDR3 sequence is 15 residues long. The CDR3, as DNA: TGCGCCAGCAGCTTGGGCGGGAGTAAGGGCAACGAGCAGTACTTC. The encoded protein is CASSLGGSKGNEQYF.

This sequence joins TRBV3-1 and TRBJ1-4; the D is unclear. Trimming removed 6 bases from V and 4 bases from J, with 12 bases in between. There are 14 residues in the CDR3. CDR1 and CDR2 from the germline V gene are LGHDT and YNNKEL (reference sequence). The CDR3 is CASRNIKINEKLFF. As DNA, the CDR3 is TGTGCCAGCAGAAATATAAAGATTAATGAAAAACTGTTTTTT.